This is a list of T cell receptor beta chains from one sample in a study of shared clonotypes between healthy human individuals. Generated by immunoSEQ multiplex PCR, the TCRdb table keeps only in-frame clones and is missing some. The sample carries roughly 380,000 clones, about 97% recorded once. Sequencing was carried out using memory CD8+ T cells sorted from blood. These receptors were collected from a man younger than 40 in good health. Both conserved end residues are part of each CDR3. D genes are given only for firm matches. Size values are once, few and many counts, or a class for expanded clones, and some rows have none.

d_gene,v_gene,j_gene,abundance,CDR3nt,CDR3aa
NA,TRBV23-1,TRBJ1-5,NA,TGCGCCAGCCCCAGAAGACCAGGAGGTTATCAGCCCCAGCATTTT,CASPRRPGGYQPQHF
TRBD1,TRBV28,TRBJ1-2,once,TGTGCCAGCAGTGTACAGGGGGTTCGTGGCTACACCTTC,CASSVQGVRGYTF
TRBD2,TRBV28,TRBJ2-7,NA,TGTGCCAGCAGTAGACTAGCGGGCACCTACGAGCAGTACTTC,CASSRLAGTYEQYF
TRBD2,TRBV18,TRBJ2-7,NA,TGTGCCAGCTCTCCGACTAGCGGGAGCGCCTACGAGCAGTACTTC,CASSPTSGSAYEQYF
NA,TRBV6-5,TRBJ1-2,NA,TGTGCCAGCAGTGTTCAAGCTAACTATGGCTACACCTTC,CASSVQANYGYTF
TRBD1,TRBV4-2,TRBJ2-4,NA,TGTGCCAGCAGCCAAGATTCCGGGACAGGGGCCCGACTAGCCAAAAACATTCAGTACTTC,CASSQDSGTGARLAKNIQYF
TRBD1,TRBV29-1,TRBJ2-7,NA,TGCAGCGTTGAGAGGACAGGGGGAAAGCAGTACTTC,CSVERTGGKQYF
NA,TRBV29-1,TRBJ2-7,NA,TGCAGCGTGCATATTGACTACGAGCAGTACTTC,CSVHIDYEQYF
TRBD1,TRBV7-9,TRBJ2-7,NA,TGTGCCAGCTCCGAAAGGGACAGGGGCCCCTACGAGCAGTACTTC,CASSERDRGPYEQYF
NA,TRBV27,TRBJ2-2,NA,TGTGCCAGCAGTTTATCGGCGGGGCTATTCACCGGGGAGCTGTTTTTT,CASSLSAGLFTGELFF
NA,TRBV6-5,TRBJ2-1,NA,TGTGCCAGCAGTTACTCGGGGTTTAGCTCCTACAATGAGCAGTTCTTC,CASSYSGFSSYNEQFF
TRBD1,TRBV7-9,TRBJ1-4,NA,TGTGCCAGCAGCTTACTGGGACAGGGGGCGGAGGAAAAACTGTTTTTT,CASSLLGQGAEEKLFF
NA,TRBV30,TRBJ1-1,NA,TGTGCCTGGAGGTCCAGGTATATGAACACTGAAGCTTTCTTT,CAWRSRYMNTEAFF
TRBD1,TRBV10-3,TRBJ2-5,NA,TGTGCCATCAGTCAGACGGGACAGGGTGGGGAGACCCAGTACTTC,CAISQTGQGGETQYF
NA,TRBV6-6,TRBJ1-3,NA,TGTGCCAGCAGTTACGGGGGGGGGCTATCTGGAAACACCATATATTTT,CASSYGGGLSGNTIYF
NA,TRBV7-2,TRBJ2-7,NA,TGTGCCAGCAGCTTGGACAGCCGTCTCGAGCAGTACTTC,CASSLDSRLEQYF
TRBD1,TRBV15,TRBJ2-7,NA,TGTGCCACCAGCGGAAGGGGCAGGGGAAAGGGGGCCCAGTACTTC,CATSGRGRGKGAQYF
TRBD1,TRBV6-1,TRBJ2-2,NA,TGTGCCAGCAGCCGACAGGGGGCCGGCGGGGAGCTGTTTTTT,CASSRQGAGGELFF
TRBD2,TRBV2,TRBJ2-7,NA,TGTGCCAGCAAGGGGACTAGCGACTACGAGCAGTACTTC,CASKGTSDYEQYF
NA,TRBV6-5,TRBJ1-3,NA,TGTGCCAGCACCGAGGGAAACACCATATATTTT,CASTEGNTIYF
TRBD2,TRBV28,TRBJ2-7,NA,TGTGCCAGCAGTTTCTTATCAAAGCGGGAGCCAGCCAACGAGCAGTACTTC,CASSFLSKREPANEQYF
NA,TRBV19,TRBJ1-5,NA,TGTGCCAGTAGTATTTGGGGAAGCAATCAGCCCCAGCATTTT,CASSIWGSNQPQHF
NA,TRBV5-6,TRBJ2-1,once,TGTGCCAGCAGCTTGGGGGGCCAAGTAAATGAGCAGTTCTTC,CASSLGGQVNEQFF
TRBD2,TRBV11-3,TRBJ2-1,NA,TGTGCCAGCAGCTTAGGCTTCCCTTTAAGCGGGGCCAATGAGCAGTTCTTC,CASSLGFPLSGANEQFF
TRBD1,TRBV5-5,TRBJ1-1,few,TGTGCCAGCAGCCCGGGACAGGTTCGGGGGAGCACTGAAGCTTTCTTT,CASSPGQVRGSTEAFF
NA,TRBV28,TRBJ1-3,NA,TGTGCCAGCGGTCCGGGAAACACCATATATTTT,CASGPGNTIYF
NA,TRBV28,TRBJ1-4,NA,TGTGCCAGCAGTACCCTAGAGGGGTTTAATGAAAAACTGTTTTTT,CASSTLEGFNEKLFF
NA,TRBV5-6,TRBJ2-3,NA,TGTGCCAGCAGCGGGATTAGCGGTTCCAGCACAGATACGCAGTATTTT,CASSGISGSSTDTQYF
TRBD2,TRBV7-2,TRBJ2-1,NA,TGTGCCAGCAGCCCCTCCCCGGCTAGCGGGAGGAATGAGCAGTTCTTC,CASSPSPASGRNEQFF
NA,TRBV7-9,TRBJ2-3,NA,TGTGCCAGCAGCGCATCCAGGGGAATCACAGATACGCAGTATTTT,CASSASRGITDTQYF
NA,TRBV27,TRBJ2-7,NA,TGTGCCAGCAGTTTCCACAGGGAACGCTACGAGCAGTACTTC,CASSFHRERYEQYF
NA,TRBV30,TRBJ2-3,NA,TGTGCCTGGAGAAGACGAGTGGTGACAGATACGCAGTATTTT,CAWRRRVVTDTQYF
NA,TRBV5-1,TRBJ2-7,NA,TGCGCCAGCAGCCTGGGGTGGCACAGGGCCACCTACGAGCAGTACTTC,CASSLGWHRATYEQYF
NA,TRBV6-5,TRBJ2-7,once,TGTGCCAGCAGTTACTCGACAGGGAGGGGAAGGGGCGAGCAGTACTTC,CASSYSTGRGRGEQYF
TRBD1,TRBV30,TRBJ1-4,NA,TGTGCCTGGAGTGTGGGGACAGGGAGGGCCCCAACTAATGAAAAACTGTTTTTT,CAWSVGTGRAPTNEKLFF
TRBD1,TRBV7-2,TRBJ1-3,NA,TGTGCCAGCAGCGTCGACCGGGACAGCTCTGGAAACACCATATATTTT,CASSVDRDSSGNTIYF
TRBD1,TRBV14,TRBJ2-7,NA,TGTGCCAGCAGCCAGTCGGGACAGGGCACCTACGAGCAGTACTTC,CASSQSGQGTYEQYF
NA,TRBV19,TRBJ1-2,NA,TGTGCCAGTAGGACCCTGACAGGTTTCTATGGCTACACCTTC,CASRTLTGFYGYTF
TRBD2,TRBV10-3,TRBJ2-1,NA,TGTGCCATCAGTGAGGGACTAGCGCGAGCGAAATCTTCCTACAATGAGCAGTTCTTC,CAISEGLARAKSSYNEQFF
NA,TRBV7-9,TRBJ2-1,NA,TGTGCCAGCAGCTTGCTCAATGAGCAGTTCTTC,CASSLLNEQFF
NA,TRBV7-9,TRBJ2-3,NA,TGTGCCAGCAGCTTAACCCCCTCAGCTAGGCCTGGCACAGATACGCAGTATTTT,CASSLTPSARPGTDTQYF
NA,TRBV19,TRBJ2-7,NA,TGTGCCAGTACCGGACGGTTCGGGAGCTACGAGCAGTACTTC,CASTGRFGSYEQYF